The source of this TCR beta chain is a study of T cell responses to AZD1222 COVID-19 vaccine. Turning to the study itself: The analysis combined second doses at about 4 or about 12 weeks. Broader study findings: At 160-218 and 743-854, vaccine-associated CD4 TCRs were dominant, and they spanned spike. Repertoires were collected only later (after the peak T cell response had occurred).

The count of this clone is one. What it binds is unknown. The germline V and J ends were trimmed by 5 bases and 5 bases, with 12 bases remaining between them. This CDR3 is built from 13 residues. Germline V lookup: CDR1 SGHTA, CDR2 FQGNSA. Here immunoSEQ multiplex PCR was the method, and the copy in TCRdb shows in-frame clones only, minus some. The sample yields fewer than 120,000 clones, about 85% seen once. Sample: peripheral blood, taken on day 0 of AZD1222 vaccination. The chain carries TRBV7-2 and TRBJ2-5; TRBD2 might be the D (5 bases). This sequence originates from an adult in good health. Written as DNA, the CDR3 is TGTGCCAGCAGCCACCCAGCGGTTGAGACCCAGTACTTC. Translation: CASSHPAVETQYF.